What follows are 8 T cell receptor beta chains derived from one specimen sequenced in a study of T cell repertoires in ileal Crohn's disease. The method was immunoSEQ multiplex PCR; TCRdb's version includes in-frame clones alone and lacks a portion of them. The repertoire holds 7,000 or so clones, around 69% seen once, with roughly 10% in the top ten. Time point specified: proximal margin of the surgical specimen (macroscopically non-inflamed). Specimen: ileal tissue. Every receptor here comes from an adult with Crohn's disease.

This chain links TRBV2 with TRBJ2-1; D unresolved. Germline CDR1 reads SNHLY; CDR2 reads FYNNEI. V was cut by 6 bases and J by 4 bases, with 10 bases left in between. The CDR3 sequence is 13 residues long. CDR3 region: CASRSRKYNEQFF. The CDR3 DNA is TGTGCCAGCAGATCAAGGAAGTACAATGAGCAGTTCTTC. Supplemented by reference TRBV2 and TRBJ2-1, the full variable domain reads EPEVTQTPSHQVTQMGQEVILRCVPISNHLYFYWYRQILGQKVEFLVSFYNNEISEKSEIFDDQFSVERPDGSNFTLKIRSTKLEDSAMYFCASRSRKYNEQFFGPGTRLTVL.

The genes are TRBV7-9 and TRBJ1-1; D is possibly TRBD1 (5 bases). Germline V gives CDR1 SEHNR, CDR2 FQNEAQ (reference sequence). Trimming left V 1 base short and J 1 base short, with 13 bases between. The CDR3 contains 16 residues. CDR3 nucleotides: TGTGCCAGCAGCTTAGGCAGGGCTACGGGGAACACTGAAGCTTTCTTT. Amino acids: CASSLGRATGNTEAFF.

This chain connects TRBV5-1 to TRBJ2-1; 9 bases are a match to TRBD1. Per germline, CDR1 SGHRS and CDR2 YFSETQ. V was clipped by 4 bases and J by 5 bases; unmatched bases: 13. The CDR3 extends over 17 amino acids. CDR3 region: CASSLTWRDRANNEQFF. The CDR3 nucleotides are TGCGCCAGCAGCCTTACTTGGAGGGACAGGGCAAACAATGAGCAGTTCTTC.

For the CDR3, the DNA is TGTGCCAGCAGCTTAGGCCCCAGGACTAGCGGGAGAACAGATACGCAGTATTTT. The encoded protein is CASSLGPRTSGRTDTQYF. The chain is built from TRBV7-8 and TRBJ2-3; 13 bases are shared with TRBD2. CDR1 SGHVS and CDR2 FQNEAQ come from the germline V gene. V shed 1 base, J shed 3 bases, and the junction held 7 bases outside the gene matches. The CDR3 covers 18 residues.

The count of this clone is one. The CDR3 DNA reads TGTGCCAGCAGCAAATCACGCGGGACTGAAGCTTTCTTT. This sequence encodes CASSKSRGTEAFF. The chain employs TRBV11-3 and TRBJ1-1; D not resolved. The germline CDR1 and CDR2 sequences are SGHNT and YENEEA. The CDR3 contains 13 residues. V shed 5 bases and J shed 5 bases, with 12 bases lying between them.

The J gene is TRBJ1-2, the V gene TRBV19; TRBD1 agrees at 9 bases. Trimming at V came to 6 bases and at J to 6 bases, leaving 5 bases not matched to a gene. CDR3 length equals 13 residues. The germline CDR1 and CDR2 sequences are LNHDA and SQIVND (reference sequence). The CDR3 sequence is CASRDRGPDGYTF. CDR3 in DNA: TGTGCCAGTAGGGACAGGGGTCCCGATGGCTACACCTTC. The variable domain in full, with the rest retrieved from reference TRBV19 and TRBJ1-2, is DGGITQSPKYLFRKEGQNVTLSCEQNLNHDAMYWYRQDPGQGLRLIYYSQIVNDFQKGDIAEGYSVSREKKESFPLTVTSAQKNPTAFYLCASRDRGPDGYTFGSGTRLTVV.

This CDR3 is CSVDQLTGPYTF. CDR3 in DNA: TGCAGCGTTGACCAACTGACAGGGCCCTACACCTTC. The chain uses TRBV29-1 and TRBJ1-2; TRBD1 aligns across 7 bases. Germline-derived CDR1 and CDR2 are SQVTM and ANQGSEA. There are 12 residues in the CDR3. V shed 3 bases, J shed 10 bases, and the junction held 8 bases outside the gene matches.

The gene calls are TRBV21-1 and TRBJ2-1; TRBD2 is taken as the D call from the table, unchecked against the DNA. TRBV21-1 is reported as a pseudogene. There are 13 residues in the CDR3. CDR3 coding DNA: TGTGCCAGCAGCAAAGCGCGGGGCGCGGAGCAGTTCTTC. This translates into CASSKARGAEQFF.